This record looks at one TCR beta chain sequence and its context. These data are taken from a study of blood T cell repertoires in COVID-19. CDR1 and CDR2 (germline): SGHAT, FQNNGV. The CDR3 contains 17 residues. With V trimmed by 4 bases and J by 2 bases, 12 bases remained unmatched. Here immunoSEQ multiplex PCR was the method, and the copy in TCRdb shows in-frame clones only, minus some. The sample lists 220,000 or so clones, about 88% occurring once. The TCR sequence derives from a woman in her fifties or sixties with COVID-19, enrolled during active disease. Material for sequencing was peripheral blood. The chain uses TRBV11-2 and TRBJ1-2; 8 positions agree with TRBD1. Here the CDR3 reads CASSSPTYGQGNYGYTF. The CDR3 DNA reads TGTGCCAGCAGCTCCCCAACCTACGGACAGGGAAACTATGGCTACACCTTC. Drawing the rest from reference TRBV11-2 and TRBJ1-2, the complete variable domain is EAGVAQSPRYKIIEKRQSVAFWCNPISGHATLYWYQQILGQGPKLLIQFQNNGVVDDSQLPKDRFSAERLKGVDSTLKIQPAKLEDSAVYLCASSSPTYGQGNYGYTFGSGTRLTVV.